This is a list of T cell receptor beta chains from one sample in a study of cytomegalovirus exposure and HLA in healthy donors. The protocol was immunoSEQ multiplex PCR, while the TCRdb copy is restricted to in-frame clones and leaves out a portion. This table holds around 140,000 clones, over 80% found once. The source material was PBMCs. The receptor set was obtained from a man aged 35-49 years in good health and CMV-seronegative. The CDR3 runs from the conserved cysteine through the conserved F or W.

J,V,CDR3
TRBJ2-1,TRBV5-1,CASSLTLGANEQFF
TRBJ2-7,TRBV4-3,CASSPGGFSDYEQYF
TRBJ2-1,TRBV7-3,CASSPLATSGSSYNEQFF
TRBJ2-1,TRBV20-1,CSARDRNEQFF
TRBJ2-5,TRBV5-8,CASSFNVGGGETQYF
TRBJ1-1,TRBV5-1,CASSPGTANTEAFF
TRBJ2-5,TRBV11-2,CASSLDGITGGGGTQYF
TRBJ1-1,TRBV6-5,CASSYSADNTEAFF
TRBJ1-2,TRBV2,CASSPEGIYGYTF
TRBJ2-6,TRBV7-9,CAITLPDRVGGANVLTF
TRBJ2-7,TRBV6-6,CASSDLTSGTYEQYF
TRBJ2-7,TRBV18,CASSNQGYEQYF
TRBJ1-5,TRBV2,CASGDRGNNQPQHF
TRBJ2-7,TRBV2,CAAVEGYEQYF
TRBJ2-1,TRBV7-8,CASTVDSSSYNEQFF
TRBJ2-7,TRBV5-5,CASSPRDRRPEQYF
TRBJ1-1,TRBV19,CASSIDNRAEAFF
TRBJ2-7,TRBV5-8,CASSFPTGETYEQYF
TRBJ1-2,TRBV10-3,CAIRYRVEGYTF
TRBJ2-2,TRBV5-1,CASSLVAGEGTGELFF
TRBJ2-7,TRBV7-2,CASSLFHGRRPYEQYF
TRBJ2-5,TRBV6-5,CASKGGTEGETQYF
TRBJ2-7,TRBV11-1,CASTQEVSGPTYEQYF
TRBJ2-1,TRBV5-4,CASSPGGTSGRDEQFF
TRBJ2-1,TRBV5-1,CASTTGTSGSLGEQFF
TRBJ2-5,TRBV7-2,CASSNRDRGETQYF
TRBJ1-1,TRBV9,CASSVASGQGTEAFF
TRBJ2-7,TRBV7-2,CASSPRDRGSYEQYF
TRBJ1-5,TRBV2,CASRETGLWGGSQHF
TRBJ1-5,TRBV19,CASRPGTGFGAQHF
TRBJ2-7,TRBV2,CASGTSPYEQYF
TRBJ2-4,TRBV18,CASSPPEGYKNIQYF
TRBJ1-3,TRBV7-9,CASSFQGSSGNTIYF
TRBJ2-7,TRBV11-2,CASSLGRDTAYEQYF
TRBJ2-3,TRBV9,CASSRLPGDTQYF
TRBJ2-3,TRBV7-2,CASSLIAGGRTDTQYF
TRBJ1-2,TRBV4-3,CASSQGDRGNYGYTF
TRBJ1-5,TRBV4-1,CASSQDGGGFSNQPQHF
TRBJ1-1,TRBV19,CASSFRRVTEAFF
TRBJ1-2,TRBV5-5,CASSLKQTYGYTF
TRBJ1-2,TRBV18,CASSRDSQSGYTF
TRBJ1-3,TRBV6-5,CASSYSSGSGNTIYF
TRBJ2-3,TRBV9,CASSVDYLAGGPEDTQYF
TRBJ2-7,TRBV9,CASSVGAGGGYEQYF
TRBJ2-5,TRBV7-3,CASSLRGRGGRAQETQYF